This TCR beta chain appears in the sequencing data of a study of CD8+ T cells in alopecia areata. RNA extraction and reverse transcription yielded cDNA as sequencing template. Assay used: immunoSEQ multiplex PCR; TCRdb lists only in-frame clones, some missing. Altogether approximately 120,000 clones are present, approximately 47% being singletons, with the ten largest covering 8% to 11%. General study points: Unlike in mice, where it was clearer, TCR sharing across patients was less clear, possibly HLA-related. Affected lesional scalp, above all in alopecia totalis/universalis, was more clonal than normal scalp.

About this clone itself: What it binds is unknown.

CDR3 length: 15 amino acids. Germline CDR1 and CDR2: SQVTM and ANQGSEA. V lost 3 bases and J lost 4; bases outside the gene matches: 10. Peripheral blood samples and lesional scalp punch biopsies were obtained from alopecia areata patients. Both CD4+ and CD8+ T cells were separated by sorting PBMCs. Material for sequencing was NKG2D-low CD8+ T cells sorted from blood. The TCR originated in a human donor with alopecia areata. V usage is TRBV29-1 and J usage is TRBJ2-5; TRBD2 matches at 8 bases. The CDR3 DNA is TGCAGCGTTGAGGGACTAGGAATGGTCCGAGAGACCCAGTACTTC. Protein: CSVEGLGMVRETQYF.